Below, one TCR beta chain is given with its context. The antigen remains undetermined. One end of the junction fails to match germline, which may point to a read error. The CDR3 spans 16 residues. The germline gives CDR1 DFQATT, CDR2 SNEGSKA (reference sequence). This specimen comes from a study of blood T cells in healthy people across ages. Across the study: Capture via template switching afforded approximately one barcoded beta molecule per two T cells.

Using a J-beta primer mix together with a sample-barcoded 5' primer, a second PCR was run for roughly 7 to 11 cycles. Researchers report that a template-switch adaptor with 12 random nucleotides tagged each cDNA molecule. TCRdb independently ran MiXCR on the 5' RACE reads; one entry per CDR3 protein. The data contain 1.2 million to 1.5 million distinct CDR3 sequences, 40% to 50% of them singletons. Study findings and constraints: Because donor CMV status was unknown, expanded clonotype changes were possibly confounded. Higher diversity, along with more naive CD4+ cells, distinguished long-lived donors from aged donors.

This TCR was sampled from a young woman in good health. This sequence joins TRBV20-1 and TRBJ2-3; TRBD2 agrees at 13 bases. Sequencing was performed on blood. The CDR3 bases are TGCGGTGCTACCCGACTAGCGGGAGGCCTCACAGATACGCAGTATTTT. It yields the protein CGATRLAGGLTDTQYF.